This note documents a single T cell receptor beta chain sequence. No antigen is known for it. Every single donor gave one heparinised blood draw, and these averaged roughly 100 mL. CD4+ naive, central memory, regulatory and stem cell-like memory cells were sorted via CD45RO/CCR7/CD25/CD127/CD95/CD27. Sort purity for all populations was recorded as exceeding 98%. This sample was included in a study of beta chain features in type 1 diabetes. Study-wide points: Patients and controls would share equally any PCR tilt toward shorter templates. Shorter TCRB CDR3s, moderately but significantly so, were found in Type 1 diabetes patients in all four CD4+ subsets.

Germline V CDR1 and CDR2: MNHEY, SMNVEV (reference sequence). V was trimmed by 4 bases and J by 3 bases, leaving 15 bases between them. The CDR3 covers 15 residues. cDNA synthesis used the whole RNA isolate, giving expressed TCRB sequences. TCRdb's copy holds only in-frame clones and misses some; the assay was immunoSEQ multiplex PCR. The table records some 160,000 clones, approximately 10% of them present only once. Sequenced input: central memory CD4+ T cells from blood. The TCR comes from a woman in her thirties with type 1 diabetes. The chain carries TRBV27 and TRBJ1-2; TRBD1 is a possible D gene (6 bases). CDR3 residues: CASSSSRGDDYGYTF. Written as DNA, the CDR3 is TGTGCCAGCAGTTCCAGCAGGGGTGACGACTATGGCTACACCTTC.